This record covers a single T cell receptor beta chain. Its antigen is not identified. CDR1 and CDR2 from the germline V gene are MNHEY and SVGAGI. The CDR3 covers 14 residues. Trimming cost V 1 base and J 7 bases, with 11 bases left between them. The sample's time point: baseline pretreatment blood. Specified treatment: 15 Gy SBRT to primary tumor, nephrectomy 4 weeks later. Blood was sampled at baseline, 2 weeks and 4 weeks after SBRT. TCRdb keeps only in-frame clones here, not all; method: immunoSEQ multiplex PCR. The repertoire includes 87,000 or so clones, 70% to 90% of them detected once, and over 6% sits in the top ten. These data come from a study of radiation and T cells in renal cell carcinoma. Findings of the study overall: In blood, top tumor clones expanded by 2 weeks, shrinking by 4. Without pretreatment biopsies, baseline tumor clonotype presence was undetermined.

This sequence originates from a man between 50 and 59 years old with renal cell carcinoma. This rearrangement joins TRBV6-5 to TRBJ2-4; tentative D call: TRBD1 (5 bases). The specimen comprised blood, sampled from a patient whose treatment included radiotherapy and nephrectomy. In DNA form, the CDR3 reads TGTGCCAGCAGTTACTGGCAGGGTACCAACATTCAGTACTTC. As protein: CASSYWQGTNIQYF.